A selection of T cell receptor beta chains follows, all from one sample in a study of circulating tumor DNA in untreated peripheral T-cell lymphoma. Here immunoSEQ multiplex PCR was the method, and the copy in TCRdb shows in-frame clones only, minus some. The sample shows around 6,100 clones, roughly 60% of them seen only once. Source material: tumor tissue. Source of these receptors: a human donor with peripheral T-cell lymphoma. Both conserved end residues are part of each CDR3. The D gene is left open where the match is weak. Size tells how often a clone was seen (once, few, many) or the class of an expanded clone, and some rows leave it out.

cdr3_length j_call clone_size d_call v_call cdr3_nt cdr3_aa
12 TRBJ1-2 - - TRBV19 TGTGCCAGTAGTATAAGAGGGTCCGGCTACACCTTC CASSIRGSGYTF
16 TRBJ2-1 - TRBD1 TRBV6-8 TGTGCCAGCAGAGGGCAGGGGGAGAGCTCCTACAATGAGCAGTTCTTC CASRGQGESSYNEQFF
16 TRBJ2-6 - - TRBV19 TGTGCCAGTACGAGGGGGACACATTCTGGGGCCAACGTCCTGACTTTC CASTRGTHSGANVLTF
14 TRBJ2-1 - - TRBV19 TGTGCCAGTAGGACAGGCTATGGTGACAATGAGCAGTTCTTC CASRTGYGDNEQFF
15 TRBJ1-4 - TRBD1 TRBV28 TGTGCCAGCAGTGGGACAGGGTCAACTAATGAAAAACTGTTTTTT CASSGTGSTNEKLFF
17 TRBJ2-5 - - TRBV19 TGTGCCAGTAGTCCCAGGGATCGAGACAGGCAGCAAGAGACCCAGTACTTC CASSPRDRDRQQETQYF
14 TRBJ2-7 - TRBD1 TRBV19 TGTGCCAGTAGTATAGCACCCAGGGGGTACGAGCAGTACTTC CASSIAPRGYEQYF
13 TRBJ1-1 - - TRBV23-1 TGCGCCAGCAGCTTGGTGGGGAACACTGAAGCTTTCTTT CASSLVGNTEAFF
15 TRBJ2-3 - TRBD2 TRBV6-8 TGTGCCAGCAGTAAAACCGGGACTAGCAGCGATACGCAGTATTTT CASSKTGTSSDTQYF
13 TRBJ2-7 - - TRBV6-8 TGTGCCAGCAGGTCGGAAGGAACCTACGAGCAGTACTTC CASRSEGTYEQYF
19 TRBJ2-3 once TRBD2 TRBV19 TGTGCCAGTAGTATAGGGAGCGGGAGAGGCACCCGTAGCACAGATACGCAGTATTTT CASSIGSGRGTRSTDTQYF
16 TRBJ2-3 - - TRBV11-3 TGTGCCAGCAGCTTAGGGCATACTAGTCCCGCAGATACGCAGTATTTT CASSLGHTSPADTQYF
13 TRBJ1-1 few TRBD1 TRBV29-1 TGCAGCGCTCGGACAGGGGGGAACACTGAAGCTTTCTTT CSARTGGNTEAFF
14 TRBJ1-3 - - TRBV6-8 TGTGCCAGCAGACCTCAGGGAACTGGAAACACCATATATTTT CASRPQGTGNTIYF
15 TRBJ2-4 - - TRBV19 TGTGCCAGTAGTCCGCCTGGGCTAGCCAAAAACATTCAGTACTTC CASSPPGLAKNIQYF
14 TRBJ2-5 - - TRBV18 TGTGCCAGCTCACCATTAGCCGGGGTCGAGACCCAGTACTTC CASSPLAGVETQYF
12 TRBJ2-5 - - TRBV28 TGTGCCAGCAGTTTATATTCGTGGACCCAGTACTTC CASSLYSWTQYF
11 TRBJ1-2 - - TRBV6-7 TGTGCCAGCAGTTATTTCGATGGCTACACCTTC CASSYFDGYTF
13 TRBJ2-7 - - TRBV19 TGTGCCAGTAGTCTTGGCCCAGCTACCCAGCAGTACTTC CASSLGPATQQYF
14 TRBJ2-2 - - TRBV11-3 TGTGCCAGCAGCTTGGACGGGAACACCGGGGAGCTGTTTTTT CASSLDGNTGELFF
15 TRBJ2-4 few - TRBV25-1 TGTGCCAGCAGTGAACCGGGCACCTTTGGAGGCATTCAGTACTTC CASSEPGTFGGIQYF
15 TRBJ2-3 - TRBD2 TRBV6-7 TGTGCCAGCACCCTCACGGGGGGAAGCACAGATACGCAGTATTTT CASTLTGGSTDTQYF
16 TRBJ1-4 once - TRBV19 TGTGCCAGTAGTATAGGTGGGATTTTAGCTAATGAAAAACTGTTTTTT CASSIGGILANEKLFF
15 TRBJ1-2 few - TRBV7-5 TGTGCCAGCAGCCGTCCCGGGACAGGGGCGGATGGCTACACCTTC CASSRPGTGADGYTF
15 TRBJ2-3 - - TRBV7-6 TGTGCTAGCAGCTACTCGGTCGACTGGACAGATACGCAGTATTTT CASSYSVDWTDTQYF
19 TRBJ2-3 - TRBD2 TRBV19 TGTGCCAGTAGTCCGACGGGCGGGAGGGCCGCGTGGGGCACAGATACGCAGTATTTT CASSPTGGRAAWGTDTQYF
15 TRBJ2-3 - - TRBV7-5 TGTGCCAGCAGCTTAACCGGGAGAGCTTCAGATACGCAGTATTTT CASSLTGRASDTQYF
15 TRBJ2-7 - TRBD2 TRBV7-6 TGTACTAGCAGCGAGGGACTAGCGGGGACCTACGAGCAGTACTTC CTSSEGLAGTYEQYF
13 TRBJ1-1 - - TRBV29-1 TGCAGCGTTACACATCCAGCGAACACTGAAGCTTTCTTT CSVTHPANTEAFF
15 TRBJ2-2 once TRBD1 TRBV4-1 TGCGCCAGCAGCCAACGGACAGGGAACGCCGGGGAGCTGTTTTTT CASSQRTGNAGELFF
14 TRBJ2-3 - - TRBV7-6 TGTGCCAGCAGCTTGGGCAGGGGCACAGATACGCAGTATTTT CASSLGRGTDTQYF
13 TRBJ1-2 - - TRBV6-8 TGTGCCAGCAGTGCAGCAGGGACCTATGGCTACACCTTC CASSAAGTYGYTF
14 TRBJ2-1 - - TRBV19 TGTGCCAGCATACAGGGTAAAGGATGGAATGAGCAGTTCTTC CASIQGKGWNEQFF
15 TRBJ2-2 - TRBD2 TRBV10-2 TGCGCCAGCAGTGACAGCGGGAAAAGAACCGGGGAGCTGTTTTTT CASSDSGKRTGELFF
16 TRBJ2-6 - - TRBV19 TGTGCCAGTATAGTTGGAGGGGAAGCTGGGGCCAACGTCCTGACTTTC CASIVGGEAGANVLTF
15 TRBJ2-7 - TRBD1 TRBV29-1 TGCAGCGTTGAAGGTGTACAGGGGGCATGGAACGAGCAGTACTTC CSVEGVQGAWNEQYF
13 TRBJ2-2 - - TRBV29-1 TGCAGCGTTGACGGCAGAAACACCGGGGAGCTGTTTTTT CSVDGRNTGELFF
15 TRBJ1-2 - TRBD1 TRBV5-1 TGCGCCATAAAACTAACCGGACAGGTATCCTATGGCTACACCTTC CAIKLTGQVSYGYTF
16 TRBJ2-1 - TRBD1 TRBV11-3 TGTGCCAGCAGCTTAGGCGGACGGACAGGGGGTCAGGAGCAGTTCTTC CASSLGGRTGGQEQFF
16 TRBJ2-1 few TRBD1 TRBV19 TGTGCCAGTAGTCCGCGAGACAGGGTAGACTACAATGAGCAGTTCTTC CASSPRDRVDYNEQFF
13 TRBJ1-1 - TRBD1 TRBV19 TGTGCCAGTAGTATCCAGGGGGACACTGAAGCTTTCTTT CASSIQGDTEAFF
14 TRBJ1-5 few - TRBV19 TGTGCCAGTAGAACGACAGGTAGGAATCAGCCCCAGCATTTT CASRTTGRNQPQHF
14 TRBJ2-1 few - TRBV19 TGTGCCAGTAGACCTAGAGGGGTAGGGGATGAGCAGTTCTTC CASRPRGVGDEQFF
14 TRBJ2-4 once TRBD1 TRBV19 TGTGCCAGTAGTACCGCAGGGGGCTTAAACATTCAGTACTTC CASSTAGGLNIQYF
15 TRBJ2-7 - TRBD2 TRBV19 TGTGCCAGTAGTATTCTCGGGAGGTTACCCTACGAGCAGTACTTC CASSILGRLPYEQYF
15 TRBJ2-3 - - TRBV25-1 TGTGCCAGCAGTGAACGGGCGGTAACCACAGATACGCAGTATTTT CASSERAVTTDTQYF
14 TRBJ2-4 - - TRBV9 TGTGCCAGCATTCTCCGGTCCTTCCGCTATATTCAGTACTTC CASILRSFRYIQYF
15 TRBJ1-2 - TRBD1 TRBV4-1 TGCGCCAGCAGCCACCACGGACAGGGCGTCTATGGCTACACCTTC CASSHHGQGVYGYTF
16 TRBJ2-3 - TRBD2 TRBV7-7 TGTGCCAGCAGCTTAGTGGGGACTAGACCCACAGATACGCAGTATTTT CASSLVGTRPTDTQYF
14 TRBJ1-1 - - TRBV9 TGTGCCAGCAGCGTAGTAGGGGGAAACACTGAAGCTTTCTTT CASSVVGGNTEAFF
12 TRBJ2-3 - - TRBV19 TGTGCCAGTAGCGGGAGTGCAGATACGCAGTATTTT CASSGSADTQYF